This T cell receptor beta chain was found in a study of blood T cell repertoires in COVID-19. Study-level information: Material from acute and convalescent COVID-19 was sourced from the United States, Italy and Spain.

The CDR3 runs 15 residues. Per germline, CDR1 MNHEY and CDR2 SMNVEV (reference sequence). V lost 5 bases to trimming and J lost 2 bases, with 16 bases between them. Method: immunoSEQ multiplex PCR; TCRdb's copy keeps in-frame clones and lacks some. The data show some 170,000 clones, with approximately 84% seen just once and around 1.1% held by the top ten. Sequencing used peripheral blood. The sequence came from a man between 35 and 55 years old with acute or convalescent COVID-19. The chain has TRBV27 and TRBJ2-7; D may be TRBD1 (6 bases). This CDR3 is CASSQSGTLPYEQYF. In DNA form, the CDR3 reads TGTGCCAGCAGTCAATCCGGGACATTACCCTACGAGCAGTACTTC.